Listed here are 15 T cell receptor beta chains from one sample, sequenced in a study of PD-1 blockade in classical Hodgkin lymphoma. Described time point: cycle 4 day 1 (C4D1), after less than 7 weeks of nivolumab. Exposure to brentuximab vedotin varied, and each patient had relapsed following autologous stem cell transplantation. Generated by immunoSEQ multiplex PCR, the TCRdb table keeps only in-frame clones and is missing some. The repertoire holds about 64,000 clones, with more than 80% as singletons. The starting material was peripheral blood mononuclear cells (PBMCs), obtained before the fourth cycle of nivolumab. Receptors were obtained from a human donor with classical Hodgkin lymphoma.

The J gene is TRBJ2-5, the V gene TRBV5-6; no clear D. The CDR3 contains 13 residues. V was clipped by 2 bases and J by 3 bases, with 8 bases between them. Germline V gene data show CDR1 as SGHDT and CDR2 as YYEEEE. CDR3 nucleotides: TGTGCCAGCAGCTTTGGCAGCAAAGAGACCCAGTACTTC. It is translated as CASSFGSKETQYF.

On this clone itself: One end of the junction fails to match germline, which may point to a read error. The chain links TRBV2 to TRBJ1-2, with D perhaps matching TRBD1 (5 bases). Looked up from germline, CDR1 is SNHLY and CDR2 is FYNNEI. The CDR3 loop spans 11 amino acids. The CDR3 DNA reads as TGTGCCAGCAACAGGAACTTTGGCTACACCTTC. Its protein is CASNRNFGYTF.

The chain carries TRBV7-2 and TRBJ2-7; TRBD2 might be the D (6 bases). This CDR3 comprises 15 residues. V lost 0 bases and J 2 bases, leaving 11 bases between the germline ends. Germline V CDR1 and CDR2: SGHTA, FQGNSA. This chain's CDR3 is CASSLAAGPAYEQYF. In DNA, the CDR3 is TGTGCCAGCAGCTTAGCGGCGGGGCCTGCCTACGAGCAGTACTTC.

The genes are TRBV25-1 and TRBJ2-1; D unresolved. The CDR3 totals 13 residues. The germline CDR1 and CDR2 sequences are MGHDK and SYGVNS. The V gene lost 5 bases and the J gene lost 6 bases, with 11 bases spanning the gap. The CDR3 reads CASSQLGSNEQFF. As DNA, the CDR3 is TGTGCCAGCAGTCAGCTGGGTTCCAATGAGCAGTTCTTC.

This clone was detected only once. The V and J genes are TRBV19 and TRBJ1-1; D ambiguous. Trimming stripped 7 bases from V and 1 base from J, with 7 bases between. Looked up from germline, CDR1 is LNHDA and CDR2 is SQIVND (reference sequence). CDR3 length: 12 residues. The CDR3 coding sequence is TGTGCCAGTAATTTGGGGAACACTGAAGCTTTCTTT. Its protein product is CASNLGNTEAFF.

The chain carries TRBV27 and TRBJ2-3; D ambiguous. V was shortened by 7 bases and J by 2 bases, with 7 bases between the two germline ends. Germline CDR1 reads MNHEY; CDR2 reads SMNVEV (reference sequence). CDR3 length: 12 residues. This CDR3 reads CASTSNTDTQYF. DNA for the CDR3: TGTGCCAGCACGAGTAACACAGATACGCAGTATTTT.

The chain links TRBV6-5 to TRBJ1-3; perhaps TRBD1 as D (6 bases). V gave up 0 bases and J gave up 4 bases, with 13 bases separating them. Germline V gene sequence: CDR1 MNHEY, CDR2 SVGAGI. This CDR3 spans 16 amino acids. The CDR3 bases are TGTGCCAGCAGTTACTCCTCCAGGGGAGTAGGAAACACCATATATTTT. Protein sequence: CASSYSSRGVGNTIYF.

The CDR3 sequence: CASKGHTNSYEQYF. CDR3 nucleotide sequence: TGTGCCAGCAAGGGACATACGAACTCCTACGAGCAGTACTTC. The genes are TRBV2 and TRBJ2-7, with D possibly matching TRBD1 (6 bases). The V end was cut by 7 bases, the J end by 0 bases, with 13 bases between. The CDR3 contains 14 residues. CDR1 is SNHLY and CDR2 is FYNNEI in the germline V gene.

The chain uses TRBV7-9 and TRBJ1-4; weak D call: TRBD1 (5 bases). V was pared by 5 bases and J by 3 bases, with 10 bases between. Germline V CDR1 and CDR2: SEHNR, FQNEAQ (reference sequence). CDR3 length: 14 amino acids. The CDR3 DNA sequence: TGTGCCAGCAGCGCCAGGGTTGCTAATGAAAAACTGTTTTTT. Translated: CASSARVANEKLFF.

The V call is TRBV7-9, the J call TRBJ2-1; D gene uncertain. Germline V CDR1 and CDR2: SEHNR, FQNEAQ (reference sequence). The CDR3 consists of 14 residues. The germline V and J ends were trimmed by 1 base and 7 bases, with 11 bases remaining between them. CDR3 in DNA: TGTGCCAGCAGCTTAGAACCGGGTCGGAATGAGCAGTTCTTC. Translation gives CASSLEPGRNEQFF. The entire variable domain, with the rest obtained from reference TRBV7-9 and TRBJ2-1, is as follows: DTGVSQNPRHKITKRGQNVTFRCDPISEHNRLYWYRQTLGQGPEFLTYFQNEAQLEKSRLLSDRFSAERPKGSFSTLEIQRTEQGDSAMYLCASSLEPGRNEQFFGPGTRLTVL.

In DNA, the CDR3 is TGTGCCACCCATCTACAGGGGTCGCAGTATTTT. It is translated as CATHLQGSQYF. The chain carries TRBV2 and TRBJ2-3; 7 bases match TRBD1. The CDR3 has 11 amino acids. Germline V gene sequence: CDR1 SNHLY, CDR2 FYNNEI. The V and J ends lost 10 bases and 10 bases, in that order; junction bases with no gene match: 8. The full variable domain, its missing parts supplied by reference TRBV2 and TRBJ2-3, is EPEVTQTPSHQVTQMGQEVILRCVPISNHLYFYWYRQILGQKVEFLVSFYNNEISEKSEIFDDQFSVERPDGSNFTLKIRSTKLEDSAMYFCATHLQGSQYFGPGTRLTVL.

V gene TRBV5-1 combines with J gene TRBJ1-2, with D unresolved. Germline V gives CDR1 SGHRS, CDR2 YFSETQ. This CDR3 has 15 amino acids. Trimming shortened V by 0 bases and J by 1 base, and 10 bases separated the two germline ends. Here the CDR3 reads CASSLALTNNYGYTF. The CDR3 region has the DNA TGCGCCAGCAGCTTGGCTCTGACAAATAACTATGGCTACACCTTC. Full variable domain (missing parts from reference TRBV5-1 and TRBJ1-2): KAGVTQTPRYLIKTRGQQVTLSCSPISGHRSVSWYQQTPGQGLQFLFEYFSETQRNKGNFPGRFSGRQFSNSRSEMNVSTLELGDSALYLCASSLALTNNYGYTFGSGTRLTVV.

The rearrangement links TRBV27 to TRBJ1-1, with 12 bases lining up with TRBD1. V lost 6 bases to trimming and J lost 1 base; unmatched junction nucleotides: 12. This CDR3 is built from 18 residues. Germline values: CDR1 MNHEY, CDR2 SMNVEV (reference sequence). CDR3 DNA sequence: TGTGCCAGCAGATCCTCCGGGACAGGGGGCCTCGGGAACACTGAAGCTTTCTTT. Its translation is CASRSSGTGGLGNTEAFF.

The V call is TRBV18, the J call TRBJ1-5; D is ambiguous. The length of the CDR3 is 13 residues. Germline-derived CDR1 and CDR2 are KGHSH and LQKENI. V dropped 6 bases and J dropped 1 base, with 7 bases sitting between them. CDR3 in amino acids: CASSLDSNQPQHF. The CDR3 nucleotides are TGTGCCAGCTCTTTGGACAGCAATCAGCCCCAGCATTTT.

This chain uses TRBV6-1 with TRBJ2-7; weak D call: TRBD2 (6 bases). The CDR3 loop spans 11 amino acids. Trimming cost V 5 bases and J 7 bases, with 9 bases left between them. Per germline, CDR1 MNHNS and CDR2 SASEGT. The chain's CDR3 is CASSSSGEQYF. DNA for the CDR3: TGTGCCAGCAGTTCGAGCGGGGAGCAGTACTTC.